The 18 T cell receptor beta chains in this list originate from one sample, sequenced in a study of persistence of HIV-infected CD4 T cells. Overlapping HIV-1 Gag 15-mer peptides at about 1 ug per peptide per mL were used. Sorting selected CD4+ T cells upregulating both CD40 ligand and CD69. These receptors' antigens are unknown. Sequencing used immunoSEQ version 4 in survey mode. Sequenced by immunoSEQ multiplex PCR; TCRdb stores in-frame clones only, minus some. Of roughly 8,500 clones listed, approximately 86% are singletons. The source was CD4+ T cells sorted from PBMCs after roughly 20-hour stimulation, collected from a patient who received antiretroviral therapy. The receptor source for this set is an adult woman with HIV who was CMV-seropositive.

The V call is TRBV23-1, the J call TRBJ2-1, with TRBD2 matching 8 bases. TRBV23-1 is reported as an ORF; its role is uncertain. This CDR3 comprises 14 residues. V lost 8 bases to trimming and J lost 8 bases; unmatched junction nucleotides: 11. The CDR3 reads CASPLVSGGDEQFF. CDR3 coding DNA: TGCGCCAGCCCCCTAGTCTCGGGGGGGGATGAGCAGTTCTTC.

This sequence joins TRBV18 and TRBJ1-4; tentative D call: TRBD1 (6 bases). The CDR3 spans 17 residues. V gave up 3 bases and J gave up 1 base, with 15 bases separating them. Germline CDR1 reads KGHSH; CDR2 reads LQKENI. DNA of the CDR3: TGTGCCAGCTCACCGGGGACCCTCAGGGGAACTAATGAAAAACTGTTTTTT. Translating gives CASSPGTLRGTNEKLFF.

J is TRBJ2-3 and V is TRBV9, with 7 bases lining up with TRBD1. Germline V gives CDR1 SGDLS, CDR2 YYNGEE. This CDR3 is built from 14 residues. Losses at the gene ends were 4 bases for V and 3 bases for J; bases not matched to a gene: 5. CDR3 coding DNA: TGTGCCAGCAGCACAGGGGAAGGGACAGATACGCAGTATTTT. Its protein product is CASSTGEGTDTQYF.

The chain combines TRBV15 with TRBJ1-5; D ambiguous. Looked up from germline, CDR1 is LNHNV and CDR2 is YYDKDF (reference sequence). V was pared by 2 bases and J by 4 bases, with 9 bases between. CDR3 length equals 14 residues. CDR3 DNA sequence: TGTGCCACCAGCAGACCGGGATCAAATCAGCCCCAGCATTTT. Translation gives CATSRPGSNQPQHF.

As for this clone: The sample contains more than one DNA sequence encoding this CDR3. This chain links TRBV18 with TRBJ2-7, with TRBD1 as a possible D gene (5 bases). CDR1 is KGHSH, CDR2 LQKENI, per germline. Trimming cost V 3 bases and J 1 base, with 10 bases left between them. The CDR3 is 14 amino acids. DNA for the CDR3: TGTGCCAGCTCACCCGACAGAGCGTCCTACGAGCAGTACTTC. Translating it yields CASSPDRASYEQYF.

The rearrangement uses TRBV18 and TRBJ2-2; 11 bases align to TRBD1. This CDR3 has 17 amino acids. After removal of 2 bases from V and 5 bases from J, the junction contained 7 bases not matched to a gene. The germline CDR1 and CDR2 sequences are KGHSH and LQKENI. Here the CDR3 reads CASSPYWTGGATGELFF. In nucleotides, the CDR3 is TGTGCCAGCTCACCATATTGGACAGGGGGCGCGACCGGGGAGCTGTTTTTT.

This clone was counted once. The chain has TRBV7-6 and TRBJ2-1; 8 nucleotides line up with TRBD2. Trimming took 4 bases from V and 11 from J; bases not matched to a gene: 7. Germline V gives CDR1 SGHVS, CDR2 FNYEAQ. The CDR3 is made up of 13 amino acids. CDR3 amino acids: CASSYRAGEKQFF. CDR3 DNA: TGTGCCAGCAGCTACCGAGCGGGAGAGAAGCAGTTCTTC.

The chain uses TRBV27 and TRBJ1-5, with 7 bases fitting TRBD1. Per the germline V gene, CDR1 is MNHEY and CDR2 is SMNVEV (reference sequence). V shed 6 bases, J shed 2 bases, and the junction held 7 bases outside the gene matches. The CDR3 has 15 residues. The CDR3 region is CASRPGGGGNQPQHF. Here the CDR3 DNA reads TGTGCCAGCAGGCCAGGGGGAGGCGGCAATCAGCCCCAGCATTTT.

A few counts support this clone. This chain links TRBV5-5 with TRBJ2-5; possible D gene TRBD1, 6 bases. The CDR3 loop spans 13 amino acids. V dropped 5 bases and J dropped 5 bases, with 13 bases sitting between them. CDR1 is SGHKS, CDR2 YYEKEE, per germline (reference sequence). The CDR3: CASSSGQGETQYF. The CDR3, as DNA: TGTGCCAGCAGTTCGGGGCAGGGGGAGACCCAGTACTTC. The complete variable domain, with remaining parts taken from reference TRBV5-5 and TRBJ2-5, reads DAGVTQSPTHLIKTRGQQVTLRCSPISGHKSVSWYQQVLGQGPQFIFQYYEKEERGRGNFPDRFSARQFPNYSSELNVNALLLGDSALYLCASSSGQGETQYFGPGTRLLVL.

V gene TRBV7-2 combines with J gene TRBJ2-3; TRBD2 matches at 8 bases. The CDR3 spans 17 residues. Unmatched junction bases numbered 11, after V lost 5 bases and J lost 1 base. Per the germline V gene, CDR1 is SGHTA and CDR2 is FQGNSA. For the CDR3, the DNA is TGTGCCAGCAGCCTCAAAGGCGGGGGGCAGGGCACAGATACGCAGTATTTT. Its translation is CASSLKGGGQGTDTQYF.

The chain has TRBV28 and TRBJ2-7; no clear D gene. CDR1 MDHEN and CDR2 SYDVKM come from the germline V gene. V lost 3 bases, J lost 1 base, and 16 bases lay in between. This CDR3 spans 16 amino acids. The CDR3 loop is CASSLGLVPKSYEQYF. The CDR3 DNA reads as TGTGCCAGCAGTTTGGGTTTGGTCCCTAAATCCTACGAGCAGTACTTC.

V gene TRBV27 combines with J gene TRBJ2-2; D is possibly TRBD2 (6 bases). The CDR3 runs to 15 residues. CDR1 and CDR2 (germline): MNHEY, SMNVEV (reference sequence). With 8 bases removed from V and 4 bases from J, the gap between germline ends came to 17 bases. CDR3 nucleotide sequence: TGTGCCAGCCGGTTACGGAGGGTCGGCACCGGGGAGCTGTTTTTT. It specifies CASRLRRVGTGELFF.

The V and J genes are TRBV6-2 or TRBV6-3 and TRBJ1-5; 7 nucleotides match TRBD1. CDR1 MNHEY and CDR2 SVGEGT come from the germline V gene. The CDR3 has 16 amino acids. J was trimmed by 3 bases and V by 2 bases; bases with no gene match: 7. The CDR3 DNA is TGTGCCAGCAGTTACCGGACAGGTTTTTCCAATCAGCCCCAGCATTTT. This gives the protein CASSYRTGFSNQPQHF.

This chain connects TRBV25-1 to TRBJ2-7; D call uncertain. Germline lookup yields CDR1 MGHDK and CDR2 SYGVNS. V lost 1 base and J lost 5, with 3 bases in between. There are 11 residues in the CDR3. The CDR3 sequence: CASSEFHEQYF. CDR3 nucleotide sequence: TGTGCCAGCAGTGAATTTCACGAGCAGTACTTC.

The chain joins TRBV7-9 to TRBJ1-4; TRBD1 agrees at 9 bases. J gave up 8 bases and V 7 bases, and 14 bases lay outside the gene matches. The CDR3 runs 16 residues. Germline V gives CDR1 SEHNR, CDR2 FQNEAQ (reference sequence). CDR3 sequence (DNA): TGTGCCAGCACCTCCCAGGGGACAGGGTTCGCGGAAAAACTGTTTTTT. Residues: CASTSQGTGFAEKLFF.

The chain is built from TRBV11-3 and TRBJ1-1, with D possibly TRBD1 on 6 matching bases. The CDR3 extends over 13 amino acids. CDR1 and CDR2 (germline): SGHNT, YENEEA. V dropped 4 bases and J dropped 4 bases, with 10 bases sitting between them. The DNA of the CDR3 is TGTGCCAGCAGCTCCGAGGGGGGCACTGAAGCTTTCTTT. Its protein is CASSSEGGTEAFF.

This clone was detected only a few times. This chain connects TRBV7-3 to TRBJ1-6; D might be TRBD1 (6 bases). Trimming shortened V by 0 bases and J by 10 bases, and 13 bases separated the two germline ends. The CDR3 is 15 residues long. Germline V gene sequence: CDR1 SGHTA, CDR2 FQGTGA. The CDR3 DNA is TGTGCCAGCAGCTTAACTCAACAGGGAGGCTCACCCCTCCACTTT. Amino acids: CASSLTQQGGSPLHF.

The genes are TRBV5-5 and TRBJ2-7; TRBD1 matches at 10 bases. In germline, CDR1 is SGHKS, CDR2 YYEKEE (reference sequence). V was pared by 4 bases and J by 0 bases, with 13 bases of the junction left unmatched. The CDR3 totals 18 residues. The CDR3 loop is CASSPGTGALRGSYEQYF. DNA for the CDR3: TGTGCCAGCAGCCCCGGGACAGGGGCACTCCGGGGCTCCTACGAGCAGTACTTC.